Sequencing of this TCR beta chain was carried out in a study of technical replicates of blood from a few donors. Sequencing was performed with immunoSEQ multiplex PCR; in TCRdb, only in-frame clones are kept and a portion is missing. There are 91,000 or so clones in the sample; 95% occur only once, and approximately 0.25% lies in the top ten. The CDR3 sequence is 17 residues long. The ends were cut back, 5 bases at V and 5 bases at J, with 24 bases in the middle. Germline-derived CDR1 and CDR2 are MNHEY and SMNVEV (reference sequence). Sequenced: T cells isolated from PBMCs. This receptor was taken from a human donor in good health. The chain links TRBV27 to TRBJ1-2; D is possibly TRBD1 (5 bases). CDR3 nucleotides: TGTGCCAGCAGTGCTCGTCCCGCGGGGGTCTGGGTGTATGGCTACACCTTC. Translation: CASSARPAGVWVYGYTF.